This entry features one TCR beta chain sequence. Its antigen remains unidentified. This entry comes from a study of cytomegalovirus exposure and HLA in healthy donors. Across the study: A subsequent analysis reported that the roughly 130 validation repertoires were produced on the same platform that had also been used for the roughly 670 first-cohort repertoires. Study results and limitations: Overall, approximately 150 TCR beta chains were annotated as cytomegalovirus-associated. Rarity marked most TCR sequences, yet some public TCRs occurred in many donors. Accounts indicate the classifier identified cytomegalovirus status with strong specificity and sensitivity.

The germline V gene encodes CDR1 MNHNS and CDR2 SASEGT. The CDR3 is 15 residues long. The junction had 3 bases not matched to a gene; V was cut back by 2 bases and J by 2 bases. Measured with immunoSEQ multiplex PCR; TCRdb has only the in-frame clones, and not every one. Here the sample spans 100,000 or so clones, roughly 87% being singletons. This clonotype was sampled from a man in his late teens or twenties in good health and CMV-seropositive. The rearrangement links TRBV6-1 to TRBJ1-5; 7 positions agree with TRBD1. Input material: PBMCs. The CDR3 sequence is CASSENRGGNQPQHF. The DNA of the CDR3 is TGTGCCAGCAGTGAAAACAGGGGTGGCAATCAGCCCCAGCATTTT.